The 21 T cell receptor beta chains in this list originate from one sample, sequenced in a study of T cell clonality in common variable immunodeficiency. Study observations and caveats: In common variable immunodeficiency, TCR beta chains reportedly carried fewer deletions and N-nucleotide insertions.

Their recognized antigens are unknown. TCRdb's copy holds only in-frame clones and misses some; the assay was immunoSEQ multiplex PCR. The specimen has several thousand clones, none found just once. The sequenced sample was peripheral blood mononuclear cells. These receptors came from a human donor with common variable immunodeficiency.

This clone was recorded at least ten times. The read gets to within 3 residues of the CDR3 end, and the germline J gene fills in the rest. This sequence joins TRBV5-1 and TRBJ2-1; D is uncertain. V lost 0 bases, J lost 9 bases, and 4 bases lay in between. The CDR3 is 11 residues long. CDR1 is SGHRS and CDR2 is YFSETQ in the germline V gene. The CDR3 is CASSLDREQFF. The sequenced part of the CDR3 DNA is TGCGCCAGCAGCTTGGATCGTGAG.

This clone occurred many times. The read comes to an end 3 residues before the CDR3 does, leaving the germline J gene to fill in the end. The chain employs TRBV12-3 or TRBV12-4 and TRBJ2-7, with D uncertain. CDR3 size: 12 residues. V gave up 4 bases and J gave up 3 bases, with 7 bases separating them. CDR3 bases read: TGTGCCAGCAGTTACCGACACTACGAG. Amino acid sequence: CASSYRHYE. The whole CDR3 protein reads CASSYRHYEQYF.

This clone was seen only a few times. The observed sequence ends 3 residues before the CDR3 terminus, with the missing tail filled in from the germline J gene. This chain joins TRBV10-2 and TRBJ1-1, with a weak D call TRBD1 (5 bases). Deletions cut 6 bases from V and 4 bases from J, with 15 bases between. Germline CDR1 and CDR2: WSHSY and SAAADI. The CDR3 consists of 14 residues. This chain's CDR3 is CASRADSLPTEAFF. The part of the CDR3 DNA that was read is TGCGCCAGCAGAGCCGACAGTCTTCCCACTGAA.

This clone is judged medium-sized. The read terminates 3 residues ahead of where the CDR3 ends, so the germline J gene completes it. The gene calls are TRBV19 and TRBJ2-7; D perhaps matches TRBD1 (6 bases). Trimming took 3 bases from V and 2 from J, leaving 14 bases between them. The CDR3 extends over 15 amino acids. Germline lookup yields CDR1 LNHDA and CDR2 SQIVND (reference sequence). The CDR3: CASSIGWDTPYEQYF. CDR3 bases read: TGTGCCAGTAGTATTGGCTGGGACACCCCCTACGAG.

As to this clone: The read falls 3 residues short of the CDR3 end, and the missing part is taken from the germline J gene. The genes are TRBV11-2 and TRBJ1-1, with TRBD1 identical over 9 bases. This CDR3 comprises 14 residues. The germline V gene has CDR1 SGHAT and CDR2 FQNNGV. This chain's CDR3 is CASSKDRGSSRAFF. The DNA read from the CDR3 is TGTGCCAGCAGCAAGGACAGGGGAAGTAGTAGA.

This clone has at least ten counts. The CDR3 sequence: CASSFRDYSYNEQFF. The covered CDR3 bases are TGTGCCAGCAGCTTCCGGGACTACTCCTACAATGAG. This sequence joins TRBV5-5 and TRBJ2-1; 7 positions agree with TRBD2. The read stops 3 residues short of the end of the CDR3; the missing end is completed from the germline J gene. Germline lookup yields CDR1 SGHKS and CDR2 YYEKEE (reference sequence). The CDR3 consists of 15 residues. V was pared by 2 bases and J by 0 bases, with 2 bases of the junction left unmatched.

This clone was observed at least ten times. Read data end 3 residues before the CDR3 end; the end is taken from the germline J gene. This sequence joins TRBV28 and TRBJ1-5, with TRBD1 as a possible D gene (5 bases). V lost 5 bases, J lost 4 bases, and 15 bases lay in between. Germline CDR1 reads MDHEN; CDR2 reads SYDVKM. The CDR3 has 15 amino acids. The CDR3 reads CASSLPRVGNQPQHF. Partial CDR3 DNA: TGTGCCAGCAGTCTCCCCAGGGTGGGGAATCAGCCC.

By share, this clone counts as medium-sized (0.01 to 0.1%). The sequence runs out 3 residues before the end of the CDR3; the remainder is reconstructed from the germline J gene. The chain joins TRBV7-2 to TRBJ2-1; D is unresolved. Per the germline V gene, CDR1 is SGHTA and CDR2 is FQGNSA. The CDR3 runs to 13 residues. V was shortened by 0 bases and J by 8 bases, with 8 bases between the two germline ends. The CDR3: CASSLARRDEQFF. The sequenced part of the CDR3 DNA is TGTGCCAGCAGCTTAGCGAGAAGGGATGAG.

This clone was picked up many times. The sequenced fragment ends 3 residues before the CDR3 boundary, so the rest is inferred from the germline J gene. The J gene is TRBJ2-3, the V gene TRBV10-3; the D is unclear. The CDR3 is made up of 12 amino acids. The V and J ends lost 8 bases and 2 bases respectively, with 8 bases between them. Germline V gene data show CDR1 as ENHRY and CDR2 as SYGVKD. CDR3 bases read: TGTGCCATCGCCGCAGTCACAGATACG. It codes for CAIAAVTDT. The CDR3 reads in full as CAIAAVTDTQYF.

There are many counts of this clone. The sequenced fragment ends 3 residues before the CDR3 boundary, so the rest is inferred from the germline J gene. This chain uses TRBV19 with TRBJ2-1; TRBD2 might be the D (5 bases). The V and J ends lost 0 bases and 6 bases respectively, with 9 bases between them. CDR1 and CDR2 from the germline V gene are LNHDA and SQIVND (reference sequence). This CDR3 is built from 14 residues. CDR3 sequence reads: CASSIDLASNEQFF. CDR3 bases read: TGTGCCAGTAGTATAGATCTAGCTAGCAATGAG.

This clone appeared many times. The CDR3 extends 3 residues past the end of the read, so its final part is completed from the germline J gene. The V gene is TRBV5-1, the J gene TRBJ2-1; 8 bases align to TRBD2. The length of the CDR3 is 17 residues. Trimming took 4 bases from V and 1 from J; bases not matched to a gene: 10. Germline lookup yields CDR1 SGHRS and CDR2 YFSETQ. Partial CDR3 DNA: TGCGCCAGCAGCCTCTGGGGTGGCGGGGGGTCCTACAATGAG. Translated, it gives CASSLWGGGGSYNE. The whole CDR3 sequence is CASSLWGGGGSYNEQFF.

By frequency in the sample, this clone is medium-sized. The CDR3 extends 3 residues past the end of the read, so its final part is completed from the germline J gene. V usage is TRBV19 and J usage is TRBJ2-3; TRBD1 agrees at 9 bases. Germline V CDR1 and CDR2: LNHDA, SQIVND (reference sequence). This CDR3 comprises 15 residues. The J segment lost 2 bases and the V segment lost 5 bases, leaving 5 bases of the junction unmatched. The CDR3 DNA, read in part, is TGTGCCAGTAGTCCCCGGGACAGGGACACAGATACG. It is translated as CASSPRDRDTDT. The full CDR3 sequence reads CASSPRDRDTDTQYF. The full variable domain, its missing parts supplied by reference TRBV19 and TRBJ2-3, is DGGITQSPKYLFRKEGQNVTLSCEQNLNHDAMYWYRQDPGQGLRLIYYSQIVNDFQKGDIAEGYSVSREKKESFPLTVTSAQKNPTAFYLCASSPRDRDTDTQYFGPGTRLTVL.

This clone was seen many times. An end of the junction does not agree with germline; a read error may underlie this. The read ends 3 residues before the CDR3 terminus; that terminus is restored from the germline J gene. The chain employs TRBV4-2 and TRBJ2-7; no firm D call. CDR1 is LGHNA, CDR2 YNFKEQ, per germline. The CDR3 loop spans 14 amino acids. Partial CDR3 DNA: TGCGCCAGCAGCCAAGATTCCGGCTCCTACGAG. Translating gives CASSQDSGSYE. The whole CDR3 is CASSQDSGSYEQYF.

This clone was counted ten times or more. Read data end 3 residues before the CDR3 end; the end is taken from the germline J gene. The chain has TRBV9 and TRBJ2-1, with 8 positions matching TRBD2. The CDR3 sequence is 15 residues long. CDR1 is SGDLS, CDR2 YYNGEE, per germline. V lost 3 bases and J lost 0; bases outside the gene matches: 2. CDR3 region: CASSDSGDSYNEQFF. The CDR3 bases that were read are TGTGCCAGCAGCGATAGCGGGGACTCCTACAATGAG.

There are many counts of this clone. The read stops 3 residues short of the end of the CDR3; the missing end is completed from the germline J gene. The chain joins TRBV20-1 to TRBJ2-2; unclear D gene. V lost 4 bases and J 0 bases, leaving 9 bases between the germline ends. Germline CDR1 reads DFQATT; CDR2 reads SNEGSKA (reference sequence). This CDR3 has 14 residues. CDR3 bases read: TGCAGTGCTATGAGGCTCTCGAACACCGGGGAG. The encoded protein is CSAMRLSNTGE. The CDR3 in its entirety is CSAMRLSNTGELFF.

At least ten counts were recorded for this clone. The read is 3 residues too short to cover the CDR3 end, so that end is filled in from the germline J gene. The chain employs TRBV9 and TRBJ2-1; 11 bases map to TRBD2. V lost 1 base, J lost 8 bases, and 8 bases stayed unmatched. This CDR3 contains 16 residues. CDR1 is SGDLS and CDR2 is YYNGEE in the germline V gene. The CDR3: CASSVTLAGEMDEQFF. Incomplete CDR3 DNA: TGTGCCAGCAGCGTAACACTAGCGGGGGAAATGGATGAG.

The table lists this clone with many counts. The CDR3 goes on 3 residues after the read ends, and that part is filled in from the germline J gene. The chain has TRBV5-1 and TRBJ1-1, with 8 bases matching TRBD1. This CDR3 has 12 residues. The germline gives CDR1 SGHRS, CDR2 YFSETQ. The DNA read from the CDR3 is TGCGCCAGCAGCGCCGGACAGGGAGAA. Translated, it gives CASSAGQGE. Given in full, the CDR3 is CASSAGQGEAFF.

In this sample, this clone turned up many times. The read finishes 3 residues shy of the CDR3 end, and the germline J gene is used to complete it. This rearrangement joins TRBV2 to TRBJ1-2; 7 nucleotides agree with TRBD1. Germline CDR1 and CDR2: SNHLY and FYNNEI. Trimming cost V 6 bases and J 2 bases; bases outside gene matches: 9. The CDR3 extends over 15 amino acids. The CDR3 bases that were read are TGTGCCAGCAGATCACAGGGGATCGGAAACTATGGC. Amino acid sequence: CASRSQGIGNYG. The complete CDR3 reads CASRSQGIGNYGYTF.

This clone came up many times. The covered CDR3 bases are TGTGCCAGCAGCTCCGCCGGGACAGGGGGCTACGAG. Translated, it gives CASSSAGTGGYE. The CDR3 in full is CASSSAGTGGYEQYF. The chain combines TRBV7-9 with TRBJ2-7, with 11 bases identical to TRBD1. Coverage ceases 3 residues before the CDR3 finishes, and the germline J gene fills in the end. Per germline, CDR1 SEHNR and CDR2 FQNEAQ (reference sequence). This CDR3 spans 15 amino acids. The J segment lost 3 bases and the V segment lost 4 bases, leaving 5 bases of the junction unmatched.

This clone was seen at least ten times. The read falls 3 residues short of the CDR3 end, and the missing part is taken from the germline J gene. The chain carries TRBV29-1 and TRBJ1-2; D is unresolved. Trimming removed 3 bases from V and 7 bases from J, with 6 bases in between. The V gene's germline CDR1 is SQVTM and CDR2 ANQGSEA. The CDR3 sequence is 10 residues long. The part of the CDR3 DNA that was read is TGCAGCGTTGATGAGGGTGGC. Residues: CSVDEGG. The complete CDR3 protein is CSVDEGGYTF.

This clone was seen many times. The CDR3 end lies 3 residues beyond the end of the read and is filled in from the germline J gene. The chain employs TRBV19 and TRBJ2-7; 8 nucleotides align to TRBD2. Germline values: CDR1 LNHDA, CDR2 SQIVND (reference sequence). CDR3 length: 17 residues. Unmatched junction bases numbered 13, after V lost 3 bases and J lost 3 bases. The CDR3 sequence is CASSMGGGRDPYYEQYF. The DNA read from the CDR3 is TGTGCCAGTAGTATGGGCGGGGGGCGCGATCCCTACTACGAG.